This is a list of T cell receptor beta chains from one sample in a study of shared clonotypes between healthy human individuals. Measured with immunoSEQ multiplex PCR; TCRdb has only the in-frame clones, and not every one. The sample records some 2.3 million clones, 85% to 95% being singletons. Sequencing was done on a sample of naive CD4+ T cells from PBMCs. The receptors stem from a man aged 18 to 29 in good health. Some clones in this sample may be carry-over from other donors' samples. CDR3s include the opening cysteine and the closing phenylalanine or tryptophan. D genes are given only for firm matches. Only some rows state a clone size, as once, few, many or a class for expanded clones.

v_call: TRBV4-1
j_call: TRBJ2-1
d_call: TRBD2
clone_size: .
cdr3_nt: TGCGCCAGCAGCTCCCGGCTGGGGCTAGCGGGAGGGCACAATGAGCAGTTCTTC
cdr3_aa: CASSSRLGLAGGHNEQFF

v_call: TRBV28
j_call: TRBJ1-1
d_call: .
clone_size: .
cdr3_nt: TGTGCCAGCAGCTTGAGGCCCAGGGCTGAAGCTTTCTTT
cdr3_aa: CASSLRPRAEAFF

v_call: TRBV18
j_call: TRBJ2-6
d_call: .
clone_size: .
cdr3_nt: TGTGCCAGCTCACCGCTTCCCTCTGGGGCCAACGTCCTGACTTTC
cdr3_aa: CASSPLPSGANVLTF

v_call: TRBV6-6
j_call: TRBJ1-1
d_call: TRBD1
clone_size: .
cdr3_nt: TGTGCCAGCAGTCGGGACAGAGAGAACACTGAAGCTTTCTTT
cdr3_aa: CASSRDRENTEAFF

v_call: TRBV4-2
j_call: TRBJ1-1
d_call: .
clone_size: .
cdr3_nt: TGTGCCAGCAGCCAGGGCGGACAGCCGAACACTGAAGCTTTCTTT
cdr3_aa: CASSQGGQPNTEAFF

v_call: TRBV5-1
j_call: TRBJ1-2
d_call: TRBD1
clone_size: .
cdr3_nt: TGCGCCAGCAGCCCCCGACAGGGTAACTATGGCTACACCTTC
cdr3_aa: CASSPRQGNYGYTF

v_call: TRBV2
j_call: TRBJ2-3
d_call: TRBD1
clone_size: .
cdr3_nt: TGTGCCAGCAGTGCCACAGGGGGAGGAGATACGCAGTATTTT
cdr3_aa: CASSATGGGDTQYF

v_call: TRBV5-1
j_call: TRBJ1-2
d_call: .
clone_size: .
cdr3_nt: TGCGCCAGCAGCTTGGAGGGACTTGGCTACACCTTC
cdr3_aa: CASSLEGLGYTF

v_call: TRBV6-1
j_call: TRBJ2-7
d_call: .
clone_size: .
cdr3_nt: TGTGCCAGCAGTGAACAGGGTTCGTACGAGCAGTACTTC
cdr3_aa: CASSEQGSYEQYF

v_call: TRBV2
j_call: TRBJ1-4
d_call: TRBD1
clone_size: .
cdr3_nt: TGTGCCAGCAGTTTTAGGACAGGGCCAGCTGAAAAACTGTTTTTT
cdr3_aa: CASSFRTGPAEKLFF

v_call: TRBV7-9
j_call: TRBJ2-7
d_call: TRBD2
clone_size: once
cdr3_nt: TGTGCCAGCAGCGATCCCGGGACTAGCGGGATCTACGAGCAGTACTTC
cdr3_aa: CASSDPGTSGIYEQYF

v_call: TRBV29-1
j_call: TRBJ2-3
d_call: TRBD1
clone_size: .
cdr3_nt: TGCAGCGTTGAAGATCGGAAGGGGGCCCGGTACACAGATACGCAGTATTTT
cdr3_aa: CSVEDRKGARYTDTQYF

v_call: TRBV5-1
j_call: TRBJ2-5
d_call: .
clone_size: .
cdr3_nt: TGCGCCAGCAGCGGGGGACCGTCAGAGACCCAGTACTTC
cdr3_aa: CASSGGPSETQYF

v_call: TRBV7-2
j_call: TRBJ2-5
d_call: .
clone_size: .
cdr3_nt: TGTGCCAGCAGCTTACTCTGGGCAGAGACCCAGTACTTC
cdr3_aa: CASSLLWAETQYF

v_call: TRBV28
j_call: TRBJ1-5
d_call: TRBD1
clone_size: .
cdr3_nt: TGTGCCAGCAGTTCAGCAGGGGGAGGCAATCAGCCCCAGCATTTT
cdr3_aa: CASSSAGGGNQPQHF

v_call: TRBV6-5
j_call: TRBJ2-7
d_call: TRBD2
clone_size: once
cdr3_nt: TGTGCCAGCAGTTCACCGGGACTAGTGTCATACGAGCAGTACTTC
cdr3_aa: CASSSPGLVSYEQYF

v_call: TRBV6-1
j_call: TRBJ2-5
d_call: .
clone_size: .
cdr3_nt: TGTGCCAGCAGTGAAGGTTACCAAGAGACCCAGTACTTC
cdr3_aa: CASSEGYQETQYF

v_call: TRBV7-2
j_call: TRBJ2-7
d_call: .
clone_size: .
cdr3_nt: TGTGCCAGCAGCTTTCGACAGGCCTACGAGCAGTACTTC
cdr3_aa: CASSFRQAYEQYF

v_call: TRBV29-1
j_call: TRBJ2-1
d_call: TRBD2
clone_size: .
cdr3_nt: TGCAGCGTTGTTTCCGGGGGGGTGAATGAGCAGTTCTTC
cdr3_aa: CSVVSGGVNEQFF

v_call: TRBV5-6
j_call: TRBJ1-2
d_call: .
clone_size: .
cdr3_nt: TGTGCCAGCAGCGTGGGACCGTCCGGCTACACCTTC
cdr3_aa: CASSVGPSGYTF

v_call: TRBV28
j_call: TRBJ2-7
d_call: .
clone_size: .
cdr3_nt: TGTGCCAGCAGAGAGCCTCGCGGGAACTCCTACGAGCAGTACTTC
cdr3_aa: CASREPRGNSYEQYF